One and the same sample provided the 11 T cell receptor beta chains below, sequenced in a study of T cell responses to AZD1222 COVID-19 vaccine. TCRdb's copy holds only in-frame clones and misses some; the assay was immunoSEQ multiplex PCR. The sample contains 65,000 to 70,000 clones, about four fifths of which appear only once. Source: peripheral blood, taken on day 0 of AZD1222 vaccination. The receptors were sampled from an adult in good health.

The chain joins TRBV5-4 to TRBJ2-2; possible D gene TRBD2, 5 bases. In germline, CDR1 is SGHNT, CDR2 YYREEE (reference sequence). This CDR3 comprises 16 residues. V was cut by 0 bases and J by 2 bases, with 11 bases left in between. The CDR3 nucleotides read TGTGCCAGCAGCTTGGACTCGGGGTTCAACACCGGGGAGCTGTTTTTT. Translating gives CASSLDSGFNTGELFF.

This clone was detected only a few times. The rearrangement uses TRBV24-1 and TRBJ2-5; D is uncertain. Trimming cost V 0 bases and J 3 bases, with 4 bases left between them. The germline gives CDR1 KGHDR, CDR2 SFDVKD. The CDR3 runs to 13 residues. For the CDR3, the DNA is TGTGCCACCAGTGATTTGGGGGAAGAGACCCAGTACTTC. Amino acid sequence: CATSDLGEETQYF.

The chain links TRBV28 to TRBJ2-3, with 13 bases lining up with TRBD2. Germline assignment: CDR1 MDHEN and CDR2 SYDVKM. Trimming cost V 5 bases and J 2 bases; bases outside gene matches: 7. The CDR3 is 17 residues long. CDR3 DNA sequence: TGTGCCAGCAGTACACGACTAGCGGGGGGATACACAGATACGCAGTATTTT. Translated: CASSTRLAGGYTDTQYF.

The chain is built from TRBV7-2 and TRBJ1-1; TRBD1 might be the D (5 bases). This CDR3 has 14 amino acids. The germline V and J ends were trimmed by 1 base and 7 bases, with 13 bases remaining between them. Looked up from germline, CDR1 is SGHTA and CDR2 is FQGNSA. CDR3 loop: CASSLVGAYDEAFF. The DNA for the CDR3 is TGTGCCAGCAGCTTAGTTGGGGCGTATGATGAAGCTTTCTTT.

V usage is TRBV6-5 and J usage is TRBJ1-2, with 8 bases that match TRBD1. The CDR3 consists of 15 residues. With 7 bases clipped from V and 2 bases from J, the junction kept 9 bases outside the gene matches. Germline V gene lookup returns CDR1 MNHEY and CDR2 SVGAGI. DNA of the CDR3: TGTGCCAGCACCAAAACTGCAGGGGGCAACTATGGCTACACCTTC. Translated: CASTKTAGGNYGYTF.

The rearrangement links TRBV7-2 to TRBJ1-1; tentative D call: TRBD1 (5 bases). This CDR3 region has 12 residues. Trimming took off 5 bases at V and 7 bases at J, with 11 bases between the two ends. Germline CDR1 SGHTA, CDR2 FQGNSA. The CDR3 DNA reads TGTGCCAGCAGCCCCCGACAGAGTGAAGCTTTCTTT. Protein: CASSPRQSEAFF.

This chain connects TRBV4-3 to TRBJ1-1; the D is unclear. CDR1 is LGHNA and CDR2 is YSLEER in the germline V gene. Trimming took 0 bases from V and 1 from J, leaving 9 bases between them. The CDR3 is 15 residues long. CDR3 sequence: CASSQDSRKNTEAFF. As DNA, the CDR3 is TGCGCCAGCAGCCAAGATTCACGGAAGAACACTGAAGCTTTCTTT.

About this clone itself: In the same sample, other DNA sequences code for this CDR3. This chain joins TRBV5-6 and TRBJ2-7; 9 bases map to TRBD2. The J segment lost 4 bases and the V segment lost 7 bases, leaving 15 bases of the junction unmatched. Germline V gene lookup returns CDR1 SGHDT and CDR2 YYEEEE. This CDR3 is 16 amino acids long. CDR3 coding DNA: TGTGCCAGCCGCGGGGAGCTCGCGGGGGGGCCGTACGAGCAGTACTTC. Encoded protein: CASRGELAGGPYEQYF.

In its sample, this clone was seen a few times. The chain combines TRBV29-1 with TRBJ2-3, with no clear D. V lost 0 bases, J lost 2 bases, and 15 bases lay in between. CDR3 length equals 16 residues. Germline-derived CDR1 and CDR2 are SQVTM and ANQGSEA. CDR3 nucleotide sequence: TGCAGCGTTGAAGATCAGGCAGAACAACACACAGATACGCAGTATTTT. This translates into CSVEDQAEQHTDTQYF.

The chain links TRBV4-3 to TRBJ2-5, with D uncertain. The length of the CDR3 is 15 residues. Per the germline V gene, CDR1 is LGHNA and CDR2 is YSLEER. Trimming cost V 1 base and J 5 bases, with 14 bases left between them. The CDR3 loop reads CASSQAGAAGETQYF. CDR3 bases: TGCGCCAGCAGCCAAGCCGGTGCGGCCGGCGAGACCCAGTACTTC.

The V call is TRBV7-2, the J call TRBJ1-5; TRBD1 matches at 7 bases. This CDR3 spans 15 amino acids. Per the germline V gene, CDR1 is SGHTA and CDR2 is FQGNSA. With V trimmed by 2 bases and J by 5 bases, 6 bases remained unmatched. The CDR3 DNA reads TGTGCCAGCAGCTTATTTGGGGACAGCTATCAGCCCCAGCATTTT. Its translation is CASSLFGDSYQPQHF. The full variable domain, with the rest looked up from reference TRBV7-2 and TRBJ1-5, is GAGVSQSPSNKVTEKGKDVELRCDPISGHTALYWYRQSLGQGLEFLIYFQGNSAPDKSGLPSDRFSAERTGGSVSTLTIQRTQQEDSAVYLCASSLFGDSYQPQHFGDGTRLSIL.